This T cell receptor (beta chain) was found in a study of cytomegalovirus exposure and HLA in healthy donors. Study-wide background: Around 80 million unique TCR sequences came from HLA-typed donors in an early release. Study findings and constraints: CMV serostatus was the only immune exposure information that was available. The study reported that TCR beta sequences accurately predicted HLA-A and HLA-B alleles in most subjects.

The CDR3 spans 13 residues. V was cut by 0 bases and J by 3 bases, with 6 bases left in between. Per germline, CDR1 SGDLS and CDR2 YYNGEE. Amplification used 60 Vbeta primers and 13 Jbeta primers. The table came from immunoSEQ multiplex PCR; TCRdb's copy has only in-frame clones and leaves some out. The sample consists of 150,000 to 200,000 clones, 75% to 85% of them appearing once. Turning to this clone: Its antigen is currently unknown. Other nucleotide sequences in the sample specify the same CDR3.

The TCR sequence derives from a woman aged 50 to 65 in good health and CMV-seronegative. Source material: PBMCs. The V gene is TRBV9, the J gene TRBJ1-1; D not resolved. As DNA, the CDR3 is TGTGCCAGCAGCGTAGGCCCGGACACTGAAGCTTTCTTT. Translating it yields CASSVGPDTEAFF.